A selection of T cell receptor beta chains follows, all from one sample in a study of PD-L1 blockade in urothelial cancer. Using immunoSEQ multiplex PCR, the repertoire was profiled, and TCRdb retains in-frame clones only, with some absent. Among 30,000 to 40,000 clones listed, roughly four fifths were seen once. The specimen comprised PBMCs, sampled around atezolizumab (anti-PD-L1) treatment. The receptor source for this set is a man in his fifties or sixties with urothelial cancer. The CDR3 runs from the conserved cysteine through the conserved F or W. D genes are given only for firm matches. Not all rows give a size; the values are once, few, many and, for expanded clones, a class.

V gene	clone size	J gene	D gene	CDR3 length	CDR3 protein	CDR3 DNA
TRBV2	-	TRBJ1-5	-	14	CASSEGHSNQPQHF	TGTGCCAGCAGTGAAGGACATAGCAATCAGCCCCAGCATTTT
TRBV5-1	-	TRBJ2-3	-	14	CASSSGVSTDTQYF	TGCGCCAGCAGCTCAGGGGTTAGCACAGATACGCAGTATTTT
TRBV28	-	TRBJ1-2	-	12	CASSSEVYGYTF	TGTGCCAGCAGTTCCGAGGTCTATGGCTACACCTTC
TRBV10-3	-	TRBJ2-3	-	14	CAISVTGQSDTQYF	TGTGCCATCAGTGTAACAGGTCAATCAGATACGCAGTATTTT
TRBV2	-	TRBJ2-7	TRBD1	16	CASSETPPGGVYEQYF	TGTGCCAGCAGTGAAACCCCGCCAGGGGGAGTCTACGAGCAGTACTTC
TRBV28	few	TRBJ1-4	-	16	CASSPRRRRDGEKLFF	TGTGCCAGCAGCCCCCGACGTCGCAGGGATGGTGAAAAACTGTTTTTT
TRBV7-3	-	TRBJ2-3	TRBD2	16	CASSLGIAGVGDTQYF	TGTGCCAGCAGCTTAGGGATAGCGGGGGTAGGAGATACGCAGTATTTT
TRBV10-3	-	TRBJ1-1	-	15	CAISESREVGTEAFF	TGTGCCATCAGTGAGTCTCGGGAGGTCGGCACTGAAGCTTTCTTT
TRBV6-4	-	TRBJ2-2	TRBD2	14	CASSDGTSTGELFF	TGTGCCAGCAGTGACGGGACTAGCACCGGGGAGCTGTTTTTT
TRBV18	-	TRBJ2-7	TRBD1	16	CASSPRTGNANYEQYF	TGTGCCAGCTCACCACGGACAGGCAACGCAAACTACGAGCAGTACTTC
TRBV4-1	-	TRBJ2-7	-	14	CASSQGLPSYEQYF	TGCGCCAGCAGCCAAGGACTACCTTCTTACGAGCAGTACTTC
TRBV28	-	TRBJ1-5	-	16	CASRSGRTTENQPQHF	TGTGCCAGCAGATCCGGACGGACTACGGAGAATCAGCCCCAGCATTTT
TRBV5-4	-	TRBJ2-7	-	15	CASSLDYGSRDEQYF	TGTGCCAGCAGCTTGGATTATGGGAGTCGGGACGAGCAGTACTTC
TRBV18	-	TRBJ2-7	TRBD1	16	CASSPPPGTGHYEQYF	TGTGCCAGCTCACCACCCCCCGGGACAGGGCACTACGAGCAGTACTTC
TRBV30	few	TRBJ1-1	-	13	CAWTTGLNTEAFF	TGTGCCTGGACAACAGGGTTGAACACTGAAGCTTTCTTT
TRBV18	-	TRBJ2-1	TRBD2	18	CASSPRLAGEFSYNEQFF	TGTGCCAGCTCACCACGACTAGCGGGGGAGTTCTCATACAATGAGCAGTTCTTC
TRBV4-2	-	TRBJ2-7	TRBD2	15	CASSDGSGGYYEQYF	TGTGCCAGCAGCGACGGGAGCGGGGGGTATTACGAGCAGTACTTC
TRBV6-5	-	TRBJ2-7	-	14	CASSFRPDTVEQYF	TGTGCCAGCAGTTTCAGACCGGACACCGTCGAGCAGTACTTC
TRBV6-1	-	TRBJ2-6	-	17	CASSDLGHSGGANVLTF	TGTGCCAGCAGTGACCTTGGACACTCAGGCGGGGCCAACGTCCTGACTTTC
TRBV6-5	-	TRBJ1-6	TRBD1	15	CASRTQGPRDSPLHF	TGTGCCAGCAGAACACAGGGGCCCCGGGATTCACCCCTCCACTTT
TRBV28	-	TRBJ1-3	-	13	CASSPQTGNTIYF	TGTGCCAGCAGTCCCCAAACTGGAAACACCATATATTTT
TRBV13	-	TRBJ1-5	-	19	CASSLINSIYGGGNQPQHF	TGTGCCAGCAGCTTAATTAACTCCATTTACGGGGGGGGCAATCAGCCCCAGCATTTT